This is a list of T cell receptor beta chains from one sample in a study of blood T cell repertoires in COVID-19. The protocol was immunoSEQ multiplex PCR, while the TCRdb copy is restricted to in-frame clones and leaves out a portion. The repertoire holds approximately 380,000 clones, with approximately 90% as singletons. The specimen was PBMCs or T cells enriched from blood (not recorded which). The receptor source for this set is a woman aged 18-29 years who had recovered from COVID-19. Both conserved end residues are part of each CDR3. Each record gives: clone size, J gene, V gene, D gene, CDR3 DNA, CDR3 protein. The D gene is left open where the match is weak. Size tells how often a clone was seen (once, few, many) or the class of an expanded clone, and some rows leave it out.

size: .
J: TRBJ1-1
V: TRBV7-2
D: .
DNA: TGTGCCAGCAGCTTAGAAGGGTCAGGGCCTGAAGCTTTCTTT
CDR3: CASSLEGSGPEAFF

size: .
J: TRBJ1-5
V: TRBV9
D: .
DNA: TGTGCCAGCTGCGGGATAGGGGATAGCAATCAGCCCCAGCATTTT
CDR3: CASCGIGDSNQPQHF

size: .
J: TRBJ1-6
V: TRBV2
D: TRBD1
DNA: TGTGCCAGCAGGACCCGGGGACAGGGATATTCACCCCTCCACTTT
CDR3: CASRTRGQGYSPLHF

size: .
J: TRBJ1-1
V: TRBV7-9
D: .
DNA: TGTGCCAGCAGTGACCGAGGGGGGGACACTGAAGCTTTCTTT
CDR3: CASSDRGGDTEAFF

size: .
J: TRBJ2-3
V: TRBV4-1
D: TRBD2
DNA: TGCGCCAGCGCCCCCAGGGTAGCGGGGGGCACAGATACGCAGTATTTT
CDR3: CASAPRVAGGTDTQYF

size: .
J: TRBJ2-3
V: TRBV9
D: .
DNA: TGTGCCAGCAGGGGCGGGCCCAACACAGATACGCAGTATTTT
CDR3: CASRGGPNTDTQYF

size: .
J: TRBJ2-1
V: TRBV4-3
D: TRBD2
DNA: TGCGCCAGCAGCCATCCCGTTGGAGCGGGGGGGGGCTACAATGAGCAGTTCTTC
CDR3: CASSHPVGAGGGYNEQFF

size: .
J: TRBJ1-5
V: TRBV6-5
D: .
DNA: TGTGCCAGCAGACCTCGGGGCAATCAGCCCCAGCATTTT
CDR3: CASRPRGNQPQHF

size: .
J: TRBJ1-2
V: TRBV7-2
D: TRBD1
DNA: TGTGCCAGCACCCCAGGGGGTCGAACATATAGGGGCTACACCTTC
CDR3: CASTPGGRTYRGYTF

size: .
J: TRBJ1-5
V: TRBV20-1
D: .
DNA: TGCAGTGCTAGTTTGGAGGGGAACCAGCCCCAGCATTTT
CDR3: CSASLEGNQPQHF

size: .
J: TRBJ2-7
V: TRBV18
D: TRBD1
DNA: TGTGCCAGCTCACCAGGGGCAGGGGGCCTCGACGAGCAGTACTTC
CDR3: CASSPGAGGLDEQYF

size: once
J: TRBJ2-1
V: TRBV15
D: TRBD1
DNA: TGTGCCACCAGCAGAGATCCATTTCGACAGGGAAACAATGAGCAGTTCTTC
CDR3: CATSRDPFRQGNNEQFF

size: .
J: TRBJ1-6
V: TRBV6-6
D: .
DNA: TGTGCCAGCAGTTACAGGGACTGGAATTCACCCCTCCACTTT
CDR3: CASSYRDWNSPLHF

size: .
J: TRBJ1-1
V: TRBV19
D: TRBD1
DNA: TGTGCCAGTAGTATTCGGGACAGAGTTTCGAACACTGAAGCTTTCTTT
CDR3: CASSIRDRVSNTEAFF

size: .
J: TRBJ2-7
V: TRBV7-9
D: TRBD1
DNA: TGTGCCAGCAGCTTAGTCCCGGGACAGGGGGCCAACGAGCAGTACTTC
CDR3: CASSLVPGQGANEQYF

size: .
J: TRBJ1-3
V: TRBV30
D: TRBD1
DNA: TGTGCCTGGTGGAACCAGGGGGCTGGAAACACCATATATTTT
CDR3: CAWWNQGAGNTIYF

size: .
J: TRBJ1-5
V: TRBV10-1
D: TRBD1
DNA: TGCGCCAGCAGACCGGGACAGGGGCCTTCTTATAGCAATCAGCCCCAGCATTTT
CDR3: CASRPGQGPSYSNQPQHF

size: .
J: TRBJ1-2
V: TRBV10-3
D: TRBD1
DNA: TGTGCCATCAGTACAGACAGGGACTATGGCTACACCTTC
CDR3: CAISTDRDYGYTF

size: .
J: TRBJ2-7
V: TRBV6-5
D: TRBD1
DNA: TGTGCCAGCAGTTACCAGGGACAGGGCTACGAGCAGTACTTC
CDR3: CASSYQGQGYEQYF

size: few
J: TRBJ2-1
V: TRBV9
D: TRBD2
DNA: TGTGCCAGCAGCGCGCGACTAGCGGGGGGGCACTTCGATGAGCAGTTCTTC
CDR3: CASSARLAGGHFDEQFF

size: .
J: TRBJ1-6
V: TRBV5-1
D: .
DNA: TGCGCCAGCAGCTTGGAAGCCCCGAATTCACCCCTCCACTTT
CDR3: CASSLEAPNSPLHF

size: .
J: TRBJ1-2
V: TRBV9
D: TRBD1
DNA: TGTGCCAGCAGCGGGACAGGATCTGGCTACACCTTC
CDR3: CASSGTGSGYTF

size: .
J: TRBJ2-3
V: TRBV6-2/TRBV6-3
D: .
DNA: TGTGCCAGCAGTCCCCCGTATGGGCCCCGCACAGATACGCAGTATTTT
CDR3: CASSPPYGPRTDTQYF

size: .
J: TRBJ1-1
V: TRBV20-1
D: .
DNA: TGCAGTGCTACCCGACAGTGGGATGCTTTCTTT
CDR3: CSATRQWDAFF

size: .
J: TRBJ2-7
V: TRBV4-3
D: .
DNA: TGCGCCAGCAGCCAAGCTTCGGGAGACAGCTCCTACGAGCAGTACTTC
CDR3: CASSQASGDSSYEQYF

size: .
J: TRBJ1-5
V: TRBV18
D: TRBD1
DNA: TGTGCCAGCTCACCACCGAAAGGGCAGGGGGGCAATCAGCCCCAGCATTTT
CDR3: CASSPPKGQGGNQPQHF

size: .
J: TRBJ1-6
V: TRBV19
D: .
DNA: TGTGCCAGTAAGGGAGTGAATTCACCCCTCCACTTT
CDR3: CASKGVNSPLHF

size: .
J: TRBJ1-4
V: TRBV19
D: TRBD1
DNA: TGTGCCAGTAGTAAAGGGCCCCAGGGGGCTGCTAATGAAAAACTGTTTTTT
CDR3: CASSKGPQGAANEKLFF

size: .
J: TRBJ2-3
V: TRBV5-6
D: TRBD1
DNA: TGTGCCAGCAGCTCGCCCCCCGGGACAGGGGGAACAGATACGCAGTATTTT
CDR3: CASSSPPGTGGTDTQYF

size: once
J: TRBJ1-4
V: TRBV7-9
D: .
DNA: TGTGCCAGCCTGTCGACGGCGGAATCTAATGAAAAACTGTTTTTT
CDR3: CASLSTAESNEKLFF

size: .
J: TRBJ2-1
V: TRBV6-4
D: TRBD2
DNA: TGTGCCAGCAGTGGGACTAGCGGGGCCTACAATGAGCAGTTCTTC
CDR3: CASSGTSGAYNEQFF

size: .
J: TRBJ1-2
V: TRBV27
D: TRBD1
DNA: TGTGCCAGCAGGGGACAGGGGCCCCTCTATGGTGGCTACACCTTC
CDR3: CASRGQGPLYGGYTF

size: .
J: TRBJ1-6
V: TRBV6-2/TRBV6-3
D: TRBD1
DNA: TGTGCCAGCAGTTACCGAGGACAGGGAAATTCACCCCTCCACTTT
CDR3: CASSYRGQGNSPLHF

size: .
J: TRBJ1-5
V: TRBV6-1
D: .
DNA: TGTGCCAGCAGTGAATACTCCAGCAATCAGCCCCAGCATTTT
CDR3: CASSEYSSNQPQHF

size: .
J: TRBJ1-3
V: TRBV6-2/TRBV6-3
D: .
DNA: TGTGCCAGCAGTTACTCCGGGACATTTAAAGTTGGAAACACCATATATTTT
CDR3: CASSYSGTFKVGNTIYF

size: .
J: TRBJ1-1
V: TRBV5-4
D: .
DNA: TGTGCCAGCAGCTTGGGACAGACTGAAGCTTTCTTT
CDR3: CASSLGQTEAFF

size: .
J: TRBJ1-5
V: TRBV11-2
D: TRBD1
DNA: TGTGCCAGCAGCCAAGGACAGGGGAGCAATCAGCCCCAGCATTTT
CDR3: CASSQGQGSNQPQHF

size: .
J: TRBJ1-5
V: TRBV2
D: .
DNA: TGTGCCAGCAGTGAAGGTCCTGGGCAAGGGCCCCAGCATTTT
CDR3: CASSEGPGQGPQHF

size: .
J: TRBJ1-5
V: TRBV7-8
D: .
DNA: TGTGCCAGTCGACAGACTCGCAATCAGCCCCAGCATTTT
CDR3: CASRQTRNQPQHF

size: .
J: TRBJ2-7
V: TRBV19
D: .
DNA: TGTGCCAGTAGTACCCCTGAGGGCTACGAGCAGTACTTC
CDR3: CASSTPEGYEQYF

size: .
J: TRBJ1-4
V: TRBV18
D: .
DNA: TGTGCCAGCTCACTTCCGCCCCTGGGGGCAGTGGGTGAAAAACTGTTTTTT
CDR3: CASSLPPLGAVGEKLFF

size: .
J: TRBJ1-2
V: TRBV12-3/TRBV12-4
D: .
DNA: TGTGCCAGCAGTTTTCGCAAGCGGGGTGGCTACACCTTC
CDR3: CASSFRKRGGYTF

size: few
J: TRBJ2-1
V: TRBV10-2
D: .
DNA: TGCGCCAGCAGTGCCCTAGCAGCCGAGCAGTTCTTC
CDR3: CASSALAAEQFF

size: .
J: TRBJ2-3
V: TRBV7-9
D: TRBD2
DNA: TGTGCCAGCAGCTTAGCGCTCAGCGGGGGGTCCACAGATACGCAGTATTTT
CDR3: CASSLALSGGSTDTQYF

size: .
J: TRBJ1-5
V: TRBV2
D: .
DNA: TGTGCCAGCAAGTACTCAGGGGACAGCAATCAGCCCCAGCATTTT
CDR3: CASKYSGDSNQPQHF